A selection of T cell receptor beta chains follows, all from one sample in a study of CD8 T cells in ankylosing spondylitis. One entry per CDR3 protein results from TCRdb running MiXCR on the 5' RACE reads. The repertoire has under 200,000 distinct CDR3 sequences, 10% to 15% of them found once; the top ten carry 11%. Sequencing input: blood, either unsorted or a sorted T cell fraction (not recorded which). These receptors all stem from a female donor with ankylosing spondylitis or in good health (not recorded which). The CDR3 runs from the conserved cysteine through the conserved F or W. D genes are given only for firm matches. Size is omitted from some rows. Given values are once, few, many or a class for expanded clones.

>many|NA|TRBJ1-1|TRBV27
TGTGCCAGCAGTCCCCCGGCCGTTGAAGGTTGGCCATTAAAAGCTTTCTTT
CASSPPAVEGWPLKAFF
>NA|NA|TRBJ1-1|TRBV11-3
TGTGCCAGCAGCTTAGTAGGAGGCTCCTTAGTCGGAGCTTTCTTT
CASSLVGGSLVGAFF
>many|NA|TRBJ2-7|TRBV7-9
TGTGCCAGCAGCTGGCAGGGGCCCGAGCAGTACTTC
CASSWQGPEQYF
>NA|TRBD2|TRBJ2-1|TRBV6-1
TGTGCCAGCGGGACTAGTCCCTACAATGAGCAGTTCTTC
CASGTSPYNEQFF
>NA|NA|TRBJ2-5|TRBV27
TGTGCCAGCAAGGCTCGAGAAGAGACCCAGTACTTC
CASKAREETQYF
>many|NA|TRBJ2-5|TRBV25-1
TGTGCCAGCAAGGCTGGGAGGTTAAAAGAGACCCAGTACTTC
CASKAGRLKETQYF
>NA|TRBD1|TRBJ1-2|TRBV20-1
TGCAGTGCTAGAGGTTCTGACAGGGGAGTTGGCTACACCTTC
CSARGSDRGVGYTF
>many|NA|TRBJ2-1|TRBV7-2
TGTGCCAGCAGCTTTGGAGATGCGGGACGCAATGAGCAGTTCTTC
CASSFGDAGRNEQFF
>NA|NA|TRBJ2-7|TRBV7-2
TGTGCCAGCAGCTTAGCGCAGGGCCACTCCTACGAGCAGTACTTC
CASSLAQGHSYEQYF
>few|NA|TRBJ2-3|TRBV30
TGTGCCTGGAGTGTAGAGGAAGCGAGGACAGATACGCAGTATTTT
CAWSVEEARTDTQYF
>NA|NA|TRBJ2-2|TRBV10-3
TGTGCCATACGCCGCGCGAACACCGGGGAGCTGCTTTTT
CAIRRANTGELLF
>many|NA|TRBJ2-3|TRBV4-3
TGCGCCAGCAGCCAAGTAAGGCGGGATACGCAGTATTTT
CASSQVRRDTQYF
>many|NA|TRBJ2-7|TRBV10-3
TGTGCCATCAGTGAGGAAGGGCCAAGAAACGAGCAGTACTTC
CAISEEGPRNEQYF
>NA|TRBD1|TRBJ1-5|TRBV12-3/TRBV12-4
TGTGCCAGCAGTTTTTCAGGGGGCACTCAGCCCCAGCATTTT
CASSFSGGTQPQHF
>many|NA|TRBJ1-1|TRBV29-1
TGCAGCGTTGGCAGAGGGAACACTGAAGCTTTCTTT
CSVGRGNTEAFF
>many|TRBD2|TRBJ2-1|TRBV7-3
TGTGCCAGCAGCTCCTTAGCGGGAGCAGCCTACAATGAGCAGTTCTTC
CASSSLAGAAYNEQFF
>many|NA|TRBJ1-2|TRBV20-1
TGCAGTGCTAGTTCCAGGGGTGATGGCTACACCTTC
CSASSRGDGYTF
>many|TRBD1|TRBJ1-1|TRBV30
TGTGCCTGGAGGAGGGGACAGATGAACACTGAAGCTTTCTTT
CAWRRGQMNTEAFF
>few|NA|TRBJ1-1|TRBV29-1
TGCAGCGTTGCGGTCGGGCGAGGGAACACTGAAGCTTTCTTT
CSVAVGRGNTEAFF
>few|TRBD2|TRBJ2-7|TRBV20-1
TGCAGTGCCCAGCGGGAATCGTCCTACGAGCAGTACTTC
CSAQRESSYEQYF
>many|NA|TRBJ1-4|TRBV10-2
TGCGCCAGCAGTGAAGGGCAGAGGAATGAAAAACTGTTTTTT
CASSEGQRNEKLFF
>NA|NA|TRBJ1-5|TRBV7-2
TGTGCCAGCAGCTTAGCCGGGGCCCCCAATCAGCCCCAGCATTTT
CASSLAGAPNQPQHF
>NA|TRBD2|TRBJ2-3|TRBV24-1
TGTGCCACCAGTGGCCGGGGACTAGCGGGAGGCAGCACAGATACGCAGTATTTT
CATSGRGLAGGSTDTQYF
>few|NA|TRBJ2-7|TRBV5-6
TGTGCCAGCAGCTTGGGTCCCGGACAGTCCTACGAGCAGTACTTC
CASSLGPGQSYEQYF
>few|NA|TRBJ2-1|TRBV20-1
TGCAGTGCTAGCGCCGGCCGTGAGCAGTTCTTC
CSASAGREQFF
>many|TRBD2|TRBJ2-3|TRBV10-3
TGTGCCATCAGCCCCCGACTAGCCCTTAACACAGATACGCAGTATTTT
CAISPRLALNTDTQYF
>many|TRBD2|TRBJ2-1|TRBV29-1
TGCAGCGTTGGACTAGCGGGAGCCAACAATGAGCAGTTCTTC
CSVGLAGANNEQFF
>NA|NA|TRBJ2-7|TRBV2
TGTGCCAGCAGTGCCACAGCCTACGAGCAGTACTTC
CASSATAYEQYF
>many|TRBD1|TRBJ1-1|TRBV28
TGTGCCAGCAGTGCCACAGGGGGAGCTTTCTTT
CASSATGGAFF
>many|TRBD2|TRBJ2-5|TRBV19
TGTGCCAGTAGTTGGAGCGGGAGCGAAGAGACCCAGTACTTC
CASSWSGSEETQYF
>many|TRBD2|TRBJ2-7|TRBV4-3
TGCGCCAGCAGCCAAGGTTCCGGGGGGTTTATGGAGCAGTACTTC
CASSQGSGGFMEQYF
>many|NA|TRBJ2-3|TRBV29-1
TGCAGCGGGTACGTGACCGGGGGAGATACGCAGTATTTT
CSGYVTGGDTQYF
>few|NA|TRBJ1-1|TRBV4-3
TGCGCCAGCAGCCAAGGCGTTTGGTCGCAGGCCACTGAAGCTTTCTTT
CASSQGVWSQATEAFF
>NA|NA|TRBJ2-5|TRBV29-1
TGCAGCGATGGGGGTGGAGAGACCCAGTACTTC
CSDGGGETQYF
>NA|NA|TRBJ2-1|TRBV7-2
TGTGCCAGCAGTTCAACCGGGGCCCGTGAGCAGTTCTTC
CASSSTGAREQFF
>many|TRBD1|TRBJ1-2|TRBV7-9
TGTGCCAGCAGGTACACAGGGGAAGCTAACTATGGCTACACCTTC
CASRYTGEANYGYTF
>NA|NA|TRBJ2-3|TRBV2
TGTGCCAGCAGTGCGCAAGGGGATACGCAGTATTTT
CASSAQGDTQYF
>many|TRBD1|TRBJ1-5|TRBV29-1
TGCAGCGTTGGCAGGGGGGGCAATCAGCCCCAGCATTTT
CSVGRGGNQPQHF
>NA|NA|TRBJ2-1|TRBV20-1
TGCAGTGCTAGAGCGGAGGCAGGAAAGAGCTCCTACAATGAGCAGTTCTTC
CSARAEAGKSSYNEQFF
>NA|TRBD1|TRBJ2-2|TRBV7-3
TGTGCCAGCAGCTTCGACAGGGGGCGCACCGGGGAGCTGTTTTTT
CASSFDRGRTGELFF
>NA|NA|TRBJ2-3|TRBV5-1
TGCGCCAGCAGCTTGGCCGGACAGGGAGGGGGAGATACGCAGTATTTT
CASSLAGQGGGDTQYF
>many|NA|TRBJ2-2|TRBV5-1
TGCGCCAGCAGCTTGGTTCCGGGAAGGAACACCGGGGAGCTGTTTTTT
CASSLVPGRNTGELFF
>many|NA|TRBJ2-3|TRBV20-1
TGCAGTGCTCTAAGCGGTCCCACAGATACGCAGTATTTT
CSALSGPTDTQYF
>many|NA|TRBJ2-3|TRBV7-3
TGTGCCAGCAGCCGGGACTCCCAGGGAGATACGCAGTATTTT
CASSRDSQGDTQYF
>few|NA|TRBJ2-2|TRBV4-2
TGTGCCAGCAGCCAAGATCAGGGCACCGGGGAGCTGTTTTTT
CASSQDQGTGELFF
>many|NA|TRBJ2-3|TRBV18
TGTGCCAGCTCACCAGCGGCTAGCACAGATACGCAGTATTTT
CASSPAASTDTQYF
>many|NA|TRBJ1-1|TRBV14
TGTGCCAGCAGCCAAGATTCGGGGGCGATAACTGAAGCTTTCTTT
CASSQDSGAITEAFF
>many|NA|TRBJ2-1|TRBV6-2/TRBV6-3
TGTGCCAGCAGCCCTCCCGGACTAACAAATGAGCAGTTCTTC
CASSPPGLTNEQFF
>many|NA|TRBJ1-4|TRBV4-2
TGTGCCAGCAGCCAAGAAGGTCAGAAAAATGAAAAACTGTTTTTT
CASSQEGQKNEKLFF